Listed below are T cell receptor beta chains from one sample, sequenced in a study of identical twins. MiXCR was run by TCRdb on the 5' RACE reads, yielding one entry per CDR3 protein. Among 690,000 or so distinct CDR3 sequences, approximately 9% were seen once, and the ten largest hold 0.98%. These records were also assigned to another study, of yellow fever vaccine responses in identical twins.

The sequencing input was PBMCs. These receptors all stem from a woman in her late teens or twenties in good health. The CDR3 runs from the conserved cysteine through the conserved F or W. The D gene is left open where the match is weak. Size is omitted from some rows. Given values are once, few, many or a class for expanded clones.

abundance: few
len: 17
j_gene: TRBJ2-1
d_gene: TRBD2
v_gene: TRBV15
CDR3aa: CATSRDLRAGAGNEQFF
CDR3nt: TGTGCCACCAGCAGAGACTTAAGAGCGGGAGCCGGTAATGAGCAGTTCTTC

abundance: NA
len: 16
j_gene: TRBJ2-1
d_gene: TRBD2
v_gene: TRBV7-8
CDR3aa: CASSSRGGTSDNEQFF
CDR3nt: TGTGCCAGCAGCTCCCGGGGGGGGACTAGCGACAATGAGCAGTTCTTC

abundance: many
len: 10
j_gene: TRBJ2-3
d_gene: NA
v_gene: TRBV25-1
CDR3aa: CASRKDTQYF
CDR3nt: TGTGCCAGCAGGAAAGATACGCAGTATTTT

abundance: many
len: 13
j_gene: TRBJ1-1
d_gene: NA
v_gene: TRBV12-3/TRBV12-4
CDR3aa: CASCVYENTEAFF
CDR3nt: TGTGCCAGTTGTGTTTATGAGAACACTGAAGCTTTCTTT

abundance: NA
len: 13
j_gene: TRBJ2-5
d_gene: NA
v_gene: TRBV7-7
CDR3aa: CASSTRVGETQYF
CDR3nt: TGTGCTAGCAGCACCAGGGTTGGAGAGACCCAGTACTTC

abundance: few
len: 17
j_gene: TRBJ2-1
d_gene: NA
v_gene: TRBV7-2
CDR3aa: CASSFGRGDPAYNEQFF
CDR3nt: TGTGCCAGCAGCTTTGGCAGGGGTGATCCCGCCTACAATGAGCAGTTCTTC

abundance: many
len: 17
j_gene: TRBJ2-7
d_gene: NA
v_gene: TRBV5-5
CDR3aa: CASSMRTVGALLYEQYF
CDR3nt: TGTGCCAGCAGCATGAGGACAGTCGGGGCCCTTCTCTACGAGCAGTACTTC

abundance: few
len: 17
j_gene: TRBJ2-7
d_gene: NA
v_gene: TRBV4-1
CDR3aa: CASSQETPLRGVYEQYF
CDR3nt: TGCGCCAGCAGCCAAGAAACTCCTCTACGTGGAGTCTACGAGCAGTACTTC

abundance: many
len: 14
j_gene: TRBJ2-4
d_gene: TRBD1
v_gene: TRBV12-3/TRBV12-4
CDR3aa: CASRKGAWKNIQYF
CDR3nt: TGTGCCAGCAGAAAGGGGGCATGGAAAAACATTCAGTACTTC

abundance: NA
len: 15
j_gene: TRBJ2-3
d_gene: TRBD2
v_gene: TRBV3-1
CDR3aa: CASSSGNLGTDTQYF
CDR3nt: TGTGCCAGCAGTAGCGGGAATCTTGGCACAGATACGCAGTATTTT

abundance: many
len: 16
j_gene: TRBJ2-2
d_gene: TRBD1
v_gene: TRBV10-1
CDR3aa: CASSDGTGRNTGELFF
CDR3nt: TGCGCCAGCAGTGACGGGACAGGGAGGAACACCGGGGAGCTGTTTTTT

abundance: few
len: 13
j_gene: TRBJ1-5
d_gene: TRBD1
v_gene: TRBV28
CDR3aa: CASRGQVNQPQHF
CDR3nt: TGTGCCAGCCGCGGACAGGTCAATCAGCCCCAGCATTTT

abundance: few
len: 11
j_gene: TRBJ2-7
d_gene: TRBD1
v_gene: TRBV29-1
CDR3aa: CSVSGTGGQYF
CDR3nt: TGCAGCGTTTCCGGGACAGGGGGCCAGTACTTC

abundance: many
len: 16
j_gene: TRBJ2-1
d_gene: NA
v_gene: TRBV5-1
CDR3aa: CASSRETGRINNEQFF
CDR3nt: TGCGCCAGCAGCCGGGAAACAGGTAGAATCAACAATGAGCAGTTCTTC

abundance: NA
len: 13
j_gene: TRBJ1-5
d_gene: NA
v_gene: TRBV29-1
CDR3aa: CSVDGGFDQPQHF
CDR3nt: TGCAGCGTTGACGGGGGGTTCGATCAGCCCCAGCATTTT

abundance: NA
len: 13
j_gene: TRBJ2-1
d_gene: NA
v_gene: TRBV6-1
CDR3aa: CASETLTGNEQFF
CDR3nt: TGTGCCAGCGAAACCCTCACAGGGAATGAGCAGTTCTTC

abundance: NA
len: 15
j_gene: TRBJ1-1
d_gene: NA
v_gene: TRBV4-3
CDR3aa: CASSQDRVPNTEAFF
CDR3nt: TGCGCCAGCAGCCAAGACCGTGTGCCGAACACTGAAGCTTTCTTT

abundance: many
len: 15
j_gene: TRBJ2-1
d_gene: NA
v_gene: TRBV7-2
CDR3aa: CASSYETFTYNEQFF
CDR3nt: TGTGCCAGCAGTTATGAGACATTTACCTACAATGAGCAGTTCTTC

abundance: many
len: 18
j_gene: TRBJ2-7
d_gene: NA
v_gene: TRBV4-3
CDR3aa: CASSPHLDAGGKGYEQYF
CDR3nt: TGCGCCAGCAGTCCTCATTTAGACGCCGGGGGCAAAGGCTACGAGCAGTACTTC

abundance: NA
len: 14
j_gene: TRBJ2-7
d_gene: NA
v_gene: TRBV5-1
CDR3aa: CASSLVDDSYEQYF
CDR3nt: TGCGCCAGCAGCTTGGTTGACGACTCCTACGAGCAGTACTTC

abundance: NA
len: 15
j_gene: TRBJ2-7
d_gene: TRBD1
v_gene: TRBV7-8
CDR3aa: CASRSGTGANYEQYF
CDR3nt: TGTGCCAGCAGGTCCGGGACAGGCGCCAACTACGAGCAGTACTTC

abundance: NA
len: 18
j_gene: TRBJ2-4
d_gene: TRBD2
v_gene: TRBV7-8
CDR3aa: CASSLGRTSGVAKNIQYF
CDR3nt: TGTGCCAGCAGCTTGGGTCGGACTAGCGGAGTAGCCAAAAACATTCAGTACTTC

abundance: few
len: 15
j_gene: TRBJ2-7
d_gene: TRBD1
v_gene: TRBV12-3/TRBV12-4
CDR3aa: CASSFGGTGGGEQYF
CDR3nt: TGTGCCAGCAGTTTTGGAGGGACAGGTGGGGGCGAGCAGTACTTC

abundance: NA
len: 15
j_gene: TRBJ2-7
d_gene: NA
v_gene: TRBV7-8
CDR3aa: CASSGGLSDFYEQYF
CDR3nt: TGTGCCAGCAGCGGGGGACTCTCGGACTTCTACGAGCAGTACTTC

abundance: NA
len: 13
j_gene: TRBJ2-7
d_gene: TRBD1
v_gene: TRBV10-3
CDR3aa: CAMGDRSSYEQYF
CDR3nt: TGTGCCATGGGGGACAGGAGCTCCTACGAGCAGTACTTC

abundance: few
len: 12
j_gene: TRBJ2-7
d_gene: NA
v_gene: TRBV29-1
CDR3aa: CSVESIGYEQYF
CDR3nt: TGCAGCGTTGAAAGTATTGGATACGAGCAGTACTTC

abundance: few
len: 16
j_gene: TRBJ2-1
d_gene: TRBD2
v_gene: TRBV7-9
CDR3aa: CASSYWRREGRNEQFF
CDR3nt: TGTGCCAGCAGCTATTGGAGGCGGGAGGGCCGAAATGAGCAGTTCTTC